The clone carrying this T cell receptor beta chain was seen many times. No antigen is known for it. Sequence at one end of the junction differs from germline and may be a read error. The entry originates in a study of glioma-infiltrating T cells. Whole-study results and caveats: Only very few CDR3 sequences appeared in both tissue and blood. Gliomas, especially low-grade, showed above-expected tissue-blood divergence; non-neoplastic patients showed below.

TCR alpha and beta CDR3 regions were amplified from RNA using iRepertoire nested multiplex PCR. One-step reverse transcription and amplification started from around 100-400 ng of tissue mRNA or PBMC total RNA. In TCRdb, the multiplex PCR reads were re-called with MiXCR into one record per CDR3 protein. There are approximately 110,000 distinct CDR3 sequences in the sample; under 30% occur only once, and 30% to 35% lies in the top ten. The germline CDR1 and CDR2 sequences are SGHTA and FQGNSA. The CDR3 is 15 residues long. The source of this sequence is a human donor with low-grade glioma or glioblastoma, undergoing nonglioma brain surgery, or in good health (not recorded which). Sequencing was performed on glioma tissue, nonneoplastic brain tissue, or PBMCs (not recorded which). The chain recombines TRBV7-2 with TRBJ2-3; tentative D call: TRBD1 (5 bases). This CDR3 reads CASSLRQGGTDTQYF. In nucleotides, the CDR3 is TGTGCCAGCAGCCTGAGGCAGGGCGGCACCGATACGCAGTATTTT.